The 24 T cell receptor beta chains reported below all come from one sample, sequenced in a study of blood T cell repertoires in COVID-19. The protocol was immunoSEQ multiplex PCR, while the TCRdb copy is restricted to in-frame clones and leaves out a portion. The sample records some 250,000 clones, 60% to 75% being singletons. Source material: peripheral blood. These receptors were taken from a woman over 75 with acute or convalescent COVID-19.

V and J are TRBV19 and TRBJ1-5; D perhaps matches TRBD1 (6 bases). Per the germline V gene, CDR1 is LNHDA and CDR2 is SQIVND (reference sequence). The germline V and J ends were trimmed by 4 bases and 6 bases, with 19 bases remaining between them. The CDR3 is 16 amino acids. CDR3 region: CASSNRQTGWAQPQHF. The CDR3, as DNA: TGTGCCAGTAGTAATCGACAGACAGGATGGGCTCAGCCCCAGCATTTT.

The chain links TRBV6-1 to TRBJ2-3; 7 bases are shared with TRBD1. The CDR3 contains 17 residues. Germline V lookup: CDR1 MNHNS, CDR2 SASEGT. J was trimmed by 4 bases and V by 4 bases; bases with no gene match: 14. In DNA, the CDR3 is TGTGCCAGCAGTGTAGGGACCTCTGACAGGGCCCCAGATACGCAGTATTTT. Its protein is CASSVGTSDRAPDTQYF.

The chain links TRBV5-5 to TRBJ2-5; TRBD2 aligns across 9 bases. Germline CDR1 SGHKS, CDR2 YYEKEE (reference sequence). CDR3 length: 15 residues. The V and J ends lost 3 bases and 1 base, in that order; junction bases with no gene match: 4. CDR3 sequence reads: CASSSRGGLQETQYF. The CDR3, as DNA: TGTGCCAGCAGCTCGCGGGGGGGACTCCAAGAGACCCAGTACTTC.

The chain combines TRBV6-5 with TRBJ2-3; 8 bases map to TRBD2. From germline, CDR1 is MNHEY and CDR2 SVGAGI. V was clipped by 4 bases and J by 6 bases; unmatched bases: 12. The CDR3 contains 16 residues. In DNA form, the CDR3 reads TGTGCCAGCAGTTTCCCGGGACTAGGGGCTGGGGATACGCAGTATTTT. Translated, it gives CASSFPGLGAGDTQYF.

This chain connects TRBV18 to TRBJ2-7; 11 positions agree with TRBD1. Looked up from germline, CDR1 is KGHSH and CDR2 is LQKENI. With 3 bases clipped from V and 2 bases from J, the junction kept 3 bases outside the gene matches. The CDR3 is made up of 15 amino acids. This CDR3 reads CASSPRGQGAYEQYF. CDR3 bases: TGTGCCAGCTCACCTCGGGGACAGGGGGCCTACGAGCAGTACTTC.

The V gene is TRBV2, the J gene TRBJ1-2, with D perhaps matching TRBD1 (5 bases). This CDR3 region has 14 residues. V was trimmed by 2 bases and J by 2 bases, leaving 9 bases between them. Germline CDR1 and CDR2: SNHLY and FYNNEI. This CDR3 is CASSEKGPNYGYTF. CDR3 coding DNA: TGTGCCAGCAGTGAAAAGGGGCCGAACTATGGCTACACCTTC.

In regard to this clone: The sample carries other DNA sequences with the same CDR3. The V gene is TRBV2, the J gene TRBJ2-2; 7 bases agree with TRBD1. J lost 3 bases, V lost 1 base, and 2 bases had no gene match. The CDR3 is 15 amino acids. The germline V gene has CDR1 SNHLY and CDR2 FYNNEI. The CDR3 DNA is TGTGCCAGCAGTGAAGGGCAGGGGGACACCGGGGAGCTGTTTTTT. Protein product: CASSEGQGDTGELFF.

The rearrangement uses TRBV18 and TRBJ2-5; 12 positions match TRBD2. Germline CDR1 is KGHSH and CDR2 is LQKENI. The length of the CDR3 is 18 residues. V was pared by 4 bases and J by 2 bases, with 11 bases of the junction left unmatched. The CDR3 coding sequence is TGTGCCAGCTCACTCCGGACTAGCGGGACTTGGAAGCAAGAGACCCAGTACTTC. It specifies CASSLRTSGTWKQETQYF.

The chain uses TRBV18 and TRBJ2-2; no clear D gene. From germline, CDR1 is KGHSH and CDR2 LQKENI. The CDR3 covers 16 residues. V dropped 1 base and J dropped 0 bases, with 9 bases sitting between them. Written as DNA, the CDR3 is TGTGCCAGCTCACCACGACAATTGGCGAACACCGGGGAGCTGTTTTTT. The encoded protein is CASSPRQLANTGELFF.

The CDR3 DNA follows: TGCGCCAGCAGCTTGGGGGCAGGGATATCAGATACGCAGTATTTT. It codes for CASSLGAGISDTQYF. This chain uses TRBV5-1 with TRBJ2-3; D may be TRBD1 (5 bases). Deletions cut 0 bases from V and 4 bases from J, with 12 bases between. The CDR3 covers 15 residues. The germline CDR1 and CDR2 sequences are SGHRS and YFSETQ.

V gene TRBV10-3 combines with J gene TRBJ1-6, with 7 nucleotides matching TRBD1. The CDR3 covers 14 residues. V lost 6 bases, J lost 5 bases, and 4 bases stayed unmatched. CDR1 and CDR2 (germline): ENHRY, SYGVKD. CDR3 DNA sequence: TGTGCCATCAGAACAGACAGGGATAATTCACCCCTCCACTTT. Protein: CAIRTDRDNSPLHF.

This chain links TRBV27 with TRBJ2-7; a weak D match, TRBD1 (5 bases). Germline V gives CDR1 MNHEY, CDR2 SMNVEV (reference sequence). Deletions cut 5 bases from V and 2 bases from J, with 10 bases between. The CDR3 consists of 13 residues. The CDR3 here is CASSAQGTYEQYF. The CDR3 nucleotides are TGTGCCAGCAGTGCGCAGGGAACCTACGAGCAGTACTTC.

V usage is TRBV3-1 (or the pseudogene TRBV3-2) and J usage is TRBJ2-1; D is perhaps TRBD2 (7 bases). Trimming left V 4 bases short and J 3 bases short, with 13 bases between. The CDR3 runs 15 residues. Per germline, CDR1 LGHDT and CDR2 YNNKEL (reference sequence). The CDR3: CASSPRGGYYNEQFF. The CDR3 region has the DNA TGTGCCAGCAGCCCGAGGGGGGGATACTACAATGAGCAGTTCTTC.

The chain is built from TRBV3-1 (or the pseudogene TRBV3-2) and TRBJ2-7; weak D call: TRBD1 (5 bases). Germline CDR1 LGHDT, CDR2 YNNKEL (reference sequence). Trimming left V 4 bases short and J 2 bases short, with 18 bases between. The CDR3 consists of 16 residues. DNA for the CDR3: TGTGCCAGCAGCCCCTCCGGGCCAGGGTACACCTACGAGCAGTACTTC. Translation: CASSPSGPGYTYEQYF.

V gene TRBV5-1 combines with J gene TRBJ2-3, with 14 bases aligning to TRBD2. The CDR3 length is 19 residues. In germline, CDR1 is SGHRS, CDR2 YFSETQ. V shed 0 bases, J shed 2 bases, and the junction held 8 bases outside the gene matches. The CDR3 is CASSLAGTSGRRVTDTQYF. The CDR3 DNA sequence: TGCGCCAGCAGCTTGGCGGGGACTAGCGGGAGAAGGGTCACAGATACGCAGTATTTT.

The V gene is TRBV6-6, the J gene TRBJ1-5; TRBD1 aligns across 8 bases. Germline CDR1 and CDR2: MNHNY and SVGAGI (reference sequence). The CDR3 extends over 15 amino acids. The trim removed 6 bases at V and 3 bases at J, leaving 7 bases unmatched. The CDR3 region has the DNA TGTGCCAGCAGGACGGACAGGGCTTACAATCAGCCCCAGCATTTT. Translated, it gives CASRTDRAYNQPQHF.

The gene calls are TRBV5-6 and TRBJ1-2, with TRBD1 matching 7 bases. Germline V gives CDR1 SGHDT, CDR2 YYEEEE. This CDR3 region has 14 residues. V lost 4 bases, J lost 7 bases, and 10 bases stayed unmatched. CDR3 region: CASSPPTGSGGYTF. CDR3 DNA: TGTGCCAGCAGCCCGCCGACAGGGTCGGGTGGCTACACCTTC.

V usage is TRBV5-5 and J usage is TRBJ2-7; D unresolved. V was clipped by 2 bases and J by 4 bases, with 4 bases between them. The CDR3 consists of 11 residues. CDR1 is SGHKS and CDR2 is YYEKEE in the germline V gene (reference sequence). Here the CDR3 DNA reads TGTGCCAGCAGCTTTCAGTACGAGCAGTACTTC. This codes for CASSFQYEQYF.

V gene TRBV6-6 combines with J gene TRBJ2-1; D is ambiguous. With 0 bases removed from V and 3 bases from J, the gap between germline ends came to 6 bases. The CDR3 runs 14 residues. CDR1 and CDR2 (germline): MNHNY, SVGAGI (reference sequence). The CDR3 region is CASSYSQVYNEQFF. The CDR3 bases are TGTGCCAGCAGTTACTCGCAGGTCTACAATGAGCAGTTCTTC.

The V gene is TRBV10-3, the J gene TRBJ2-7; TRBD2 is a possible D gene (7 bases). CDR3 length: 13 amino acids. The V gene's germline CDR1 is ENHRY and CDR2 SYGVKD. V was clipped by 10 bases and J by 4 bases, with 17 bases between them. CDR3 DNA: TGTGCCACACGCCCGGGGGGCGGATACGAGCAGTACTTC. It specifies CATRPGGGYEQYF.

This clone was counted only a few times. V usage is TRBV11-2 and J usage is TRBJ1-3; the D gene is possibly TRBD1 (6 bases). This CDR3 is 15 amino acids long. Germline CDR1 and CDR2: SGHAT and FQNNGV. V was shortened by 1 base and J by 0 bases, with 7 bases between the two germline ends. In nucleotides, the CDR3 is TGTGCCAGCAGCTTAGGGGACACCTCTGGAAACACCATATATTTT. This gives the protein CASSLGDTSGNTIYF.

The table lists this clone with a few counts. The J gene is TRBJ2-6, the V gene TRBV19, with D uncertain. This CDR3 region has 16 residues. The V and J ends lost 7 bases and 2 bases respectively, with 15 bases between them. The germline V gene encodes CDR1 LNHDA and CDR2 SQIVND (reference sequence). CDR3 DNA sequence: TGTGCCAGTATTAAGGCCCCAGGCCCTGGGGCCAACGTCCTGACTTTC. Amino acid sequence: CASIKAPGPGANVLTF.

This clone turned up a few times. V is TRBV5-8 and J is TRBJ2-5, with D possibly being TRBD2 (5 bases). The germline CDR1 and CDR2 sequences are SGHTS and YDEGEE. The CDR3 has 14 residues. V shed 4 bases and J shed 1 base, with 11 bases lying between them. CDR3 region: CASSNRRGQETQYF. Written as DNA, the CDR3 is TGTGCCAGCAGCAACCGCCGGGGCCAAGAGACCCAGTACTTC.

This clone has just one count. The same CDR3 can be traced to other DNA sequences in this sample. V usage is TRBV7-2 and J usage is TRBJ2-5, with TRBD1 matching 9 bases. The junction had 6 bases not matched to a gene; V was cut back by 5 bases and J by 5 bases. CDR1 is SGHTA and CDR2 is FQGNSA in the germline V gene. The CDR3 spans 14 residues. The CDR3 sequence: CASSTTGGQETQYF. The CDR3 DNA sequence: TGTGCCAGCAGCACCACAGGGGGCCAGGAGACCCAGTACTTC.